This T cell receptor (beta chain) derives from a study of regulatory dendritic cells for organ transplantation. On this clone itself: Its antigen is unidentified.

Repertoires were generated with immunoSEQ multiplex PCR, while TCRdb's copy carries only in-frame clones and drops some. The table shows around 30,000 clones, with nearly 80% occurring only once. Germline-derived CDR1 and CDR2 are MNHNS and SASEGT. Trimming left V 2 bases short and J 5 bases short, with 6 bases between. The CDR3 is made up of 12 amino acids. Study outcomes and limitations: Considerable individual heterogeneity was seen in alloreactive memory CD8+ T cells.

The specimen was memory CD4+ T cells from blood. Subset described: CD45RO+ memory T cells. The sequence was collected from a human donor in good health. V is TRBV6-1 and J is TRBJ1-1; no clear D gene. CDR3 loop: CASSEQRTEAFF. In DNA, the CDR3 is TGTGCCAGCAGTGAACAGAGGACTGAAGCTTTCTTT.